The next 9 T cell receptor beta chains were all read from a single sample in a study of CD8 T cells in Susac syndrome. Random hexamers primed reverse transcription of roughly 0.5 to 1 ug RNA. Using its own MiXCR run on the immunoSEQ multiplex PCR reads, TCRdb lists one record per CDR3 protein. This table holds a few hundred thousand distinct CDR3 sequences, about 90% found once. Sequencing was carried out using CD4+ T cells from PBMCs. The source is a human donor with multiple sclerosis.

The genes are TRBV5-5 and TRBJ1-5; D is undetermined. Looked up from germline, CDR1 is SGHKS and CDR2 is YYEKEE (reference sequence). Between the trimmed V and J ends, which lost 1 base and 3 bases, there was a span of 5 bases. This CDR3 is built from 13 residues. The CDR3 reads CASSLSTNQPQHF. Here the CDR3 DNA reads TGTGCCAGCAGCTTGTCAACCAATCAGCCCCAGCATTTT.

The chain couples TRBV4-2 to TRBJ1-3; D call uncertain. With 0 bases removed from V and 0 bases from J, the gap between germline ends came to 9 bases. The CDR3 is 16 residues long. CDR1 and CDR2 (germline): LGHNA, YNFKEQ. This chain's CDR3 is CASSQESRYSGNTIYF. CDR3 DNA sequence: TGTGCCAGCAGCCAAGAAAGCCGATACTCTGGAAACACCATATATTTT.

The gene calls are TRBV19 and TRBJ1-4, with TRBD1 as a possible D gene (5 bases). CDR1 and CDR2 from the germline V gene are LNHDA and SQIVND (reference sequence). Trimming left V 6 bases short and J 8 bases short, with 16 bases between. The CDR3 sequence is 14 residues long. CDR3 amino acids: CASRTGTEDEKLFF. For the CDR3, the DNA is TGTGCCAGTAGGACCGGGACTGAGGACGAAAAACTGTTTTTT.

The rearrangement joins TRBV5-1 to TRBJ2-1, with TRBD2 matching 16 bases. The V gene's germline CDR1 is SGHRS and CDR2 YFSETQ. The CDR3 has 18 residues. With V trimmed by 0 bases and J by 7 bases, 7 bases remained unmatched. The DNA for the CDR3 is TGCGCCAGCAGCTTGGATTTGGGACTAGCGGGGGGGCCTAATGAGCAGTTCTTC. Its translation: CASSLDLGLAGGPNEQFF.

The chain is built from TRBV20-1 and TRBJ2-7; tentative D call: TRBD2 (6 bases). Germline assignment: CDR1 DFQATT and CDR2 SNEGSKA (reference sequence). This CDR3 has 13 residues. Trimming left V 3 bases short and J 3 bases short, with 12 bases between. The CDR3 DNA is TGCAGTGCTAGGCGGGGCGGGTTCTACGAGCAGTACTTC. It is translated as CSARRGGFYEQYF.

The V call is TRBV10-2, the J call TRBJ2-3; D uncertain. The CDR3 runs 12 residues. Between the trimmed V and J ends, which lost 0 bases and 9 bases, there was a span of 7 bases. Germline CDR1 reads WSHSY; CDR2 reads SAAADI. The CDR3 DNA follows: TGCGCCAGCAGTGAGTCGCAGCACACGCAGTATTTT. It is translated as CASSESQHTQYF.

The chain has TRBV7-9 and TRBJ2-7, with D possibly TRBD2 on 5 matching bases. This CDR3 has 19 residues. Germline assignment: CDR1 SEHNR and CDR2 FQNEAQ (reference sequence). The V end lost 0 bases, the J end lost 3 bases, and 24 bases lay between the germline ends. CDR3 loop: CASSLAPVRDRGGSYEQYF. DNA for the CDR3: TGTGCCAGCAGCTTAGCACCGGTTCGCGACCGAGGTGGGAGCTACGAGCAGTACTTC. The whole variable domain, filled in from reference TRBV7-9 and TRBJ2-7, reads DTGVSQNPRHKITKRGQNVTFRCDPISEHNRLYWYRQTLGQGPEFLTYFQNEAQLEKSRLLSDRFSAERPKGSFSTLEIQRTEQGDSAMYLCASSLAPVRDRGGSYEQYFGPGTRLTVT.

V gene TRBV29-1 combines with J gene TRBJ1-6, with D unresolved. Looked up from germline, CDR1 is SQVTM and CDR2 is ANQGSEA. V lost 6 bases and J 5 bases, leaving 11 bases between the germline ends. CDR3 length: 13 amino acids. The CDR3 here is CSVRTVDNSPLHF. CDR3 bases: TGCAGCGTCAGGACGGTGGATAATTCACCCCTCCACTTT.

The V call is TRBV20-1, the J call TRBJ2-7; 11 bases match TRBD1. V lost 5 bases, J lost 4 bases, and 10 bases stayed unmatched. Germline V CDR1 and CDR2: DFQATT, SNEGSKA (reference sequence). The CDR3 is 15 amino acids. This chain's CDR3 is CSAENPGQGGYEQYF. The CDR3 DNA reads TGCAGTGCTGAGAACCCGGGACAGGGGGGGTACGAGCAGTACTTC.